The sequence of this T cell receptor beta chain was determined in a study of chemoradiotherapy in HPV16-positive cancers. The overall study: A couple of HPV16-positive patients' cells yielded candidate HPV-specific clones and common motifs. Study results and limitations: Only a couple of HPV16-positive patients supplied the functional HPV-specificity definition. Candidate HPV-specific clones and E7-related TCR motifs grew in tumor during treatment. For HPV16-positive patients, expanding HPV-responsive T cells associated with longer recurrence-free survival.

On this clone: Its antigen is not identified.

V was trimmed by 7 bases and J by 4 bases, leaving 16 bases between them. This CDR3 spans 15 amino acids. The V gene's germline CDR1 is WSHSY and CDR2 SAAADI. Only in-frame clones appear in the TCRdb table, and some are missing; sequencing was by immunoSEQ multiplex PCR. The profile shows 1,800 or so clones, about 79% of them singletons. The sequences come from tumor tissue, collected from a patient who underwent chemoradiotherapy. This TCR was sampled from a human donor with HPV-associated anogenital cancer. This rearrangement joins TRBV10-2 to TRBJ2-2; a possible D gene is TRBD1 (5 bases). The CDR3 nucleotides read TGCGCCAGCACCGTGGACACCCCGGGCACCGGGGAGCTGTTTTTT. The encoded protein is CASTVDTPGTGELFF.